The clone carrying this TCR beta chain was seen a handful of times. Its antigen is not identified. Measured with immunoSEQ multiplex PCR; TCRdb has only the in-frame clones, and not every one. The sample has 25,000 to 35,000 clones, around four fifths seen once; the top ten hold about 16%. This entry is derived from a study of T cells in localized non-small cell lung cancer. Study outcomes and limitations: Elevated blood T cell density was associated with longer overall survival. Adjacent uninvolved lung had the highest clonality, suggesting focused antigen responses. Researchers found a median 57 of the top 100 tumor clones in adjacent lung. Tumor samples were not multi-region, leaving intratumor heterogeneity unexcluded.

This material consisted of peripheral blood, taken before any cancer treatment. The source of this sequence is a male donor older than 55 with stage III squamous cell lung carcinoma.

CDR3 nucleotides: TGCGCCAGCAGCCATAGCGGGGATAGCCAAGAGACCCAGTACTTC. This encodes CASSHSGDSQETQYF. V is TRBV4-3 and J is TRBJ2-5, with 8 bases aligning to TRBD2. The CDR3 sequence is 15 residues long. J lost 1 base, V lost 3 bases, and 4 bases had no gene match. CDR1 is LGHNA, CDR2 YSLEER, per germline.